The sample holds a few counts of the clone carrying this T cell receptor (beta chain). Diagnoses were made from clinical symptoms, serum measures (thyroxine and TRAb), thyroid ultrasound and orbital computed tomography. This specimen comes from a study of T cells in Graves' hyperthyroidism and ophthalmopathy. What was amplified from RNA transcripts were TCR beta CDR3 regions. The TCR CDR3 first-round RT-PCR relied on the HTBI primer set. TCRdb reprocessed the multiplex PCR reads via MiXCR and lists one record per CDR3 protein. The sample includes under 650,000 distinct CDR3 sequences, 16% seen only once; the top ten take 3.5% to 4%. Germline V gene sequence: CDR1 LGHDT, CDR2 YNNKEL (reference sequence). V dropped 0 bases and J dropped 2; count of bases not matched to a gene: 7. The CDR3 covers 18 residues.

What was sequenced was blood. J is TRBJ2-1 and V is TRBV3-1; 10 bases line up with TRBD2. This receptor was identified in a woman aged 25 to 39 with Graves' hyperthyroidism. DNA for the CDR3: TGTGCCAGCAGCCAAGATCTCCGAGCGGGAGGGACCTACAATGAGCAGTTCTTC. The encoded protein is CASSQDLRAGGTYNEQFF.